This passage covers 16 T cell receptor beta chains from one sample sequenced in a study of metastatic and nonmetastatic thyroid tumors. Before thyroid surgery, none of the patients had received any treatment. With MiXCR, TCRdb reprocessed the PCR reads. The data contain under 25,000 clones, about 30% of them seen just once; the ten biggest clones take up over 6%. Sequenced: blood. These receptors originate from a female donor with papillary thyroid cancer or a benign thyroid nodule (not recorded which). Some clones in this sample may be carry-over from other donors' samples.

In regard to this clone: The germline gene is not matched at one end of the junction; a read error may be the cause. The chain couples TRBV7-2 to TRBJ2-5; D may be TRBD1 (5 bases). The CDR3 contains 15 residues. Germline CDR1 reads SGHTA; CDR2 reads FQGNSA. CDR3 sequence reads: CASSERQTSQDTQYF. CDR3 DNA: TGTGCCAGCAGCGAGCGACAGACCTCACAAGATACCCAGTACTTC. Drawing the rest from reference TRBV7-2 and TRBJ2-5, the complete variable domain is GAGVSQSPSNKVTEKGKDVELRCDPISGHTALYWYRQSLGQGLEFLIYFQGNSAPDKSGLPSDRFSAERTGGSVSTLTIQRTQQEDSAVYLCASSERQTSQDTQYFGPGTRLLVL.

The chain links TRBV4-2 to TRBJ2-3; either TRBD1 or TRBD2 may fit D (5 bases each). The germline V gene encodes CDR1 LGHNA and CDR2 YNFKEQ. Trimming took 1 base from V and 2 from J, leaving 10 bases between them. The CDR3 consists of 15 residues. Written as DNA, the CDR3 is TGTGCCAGCAGCCAAGTATTTGGGACCACAGATACGCAGTATTTT. This sequence encodes CASSQVFGTTDTQYF.

This clone is judged medium-sized. The J gene is TRBJ2-3, the V gene TRBV28, with 9 bases identical to TRBD1. Germline V gene lookup returns CDR1 MDHEN and CDR2 SYDVKM. The CDR3 totals 16 residues. V shed 4 bases, J shed 5 bases, and the junction held 10 bases outside the gene matches. The CDR3 nucleotides are TGTGCCAGCAGTTCCACATCGACAGGGGGTGAAGATACGCAGTATTTT. This codes for CASSSTSTGGEDTQYF.

This clone has a count of ten or more. V gene TRBV3-1 combines with J gene TRBJ2-1; D perhaps matches TRBD2 (6 bases). Germline loops: CDR1 LGHDT, CDR2 YNNKEL (reference sequence). Trimming shortened V by 0 bases and J by 8 bases, and 17 bases separated the two germline ends. The CDR3 is made up of 16 amino acids. The CDR3, as DNA: TGTGCCAGCAGCCAAGATTACGGGGGAGCGGCCTATGAGCAGTTCTTC. Protein sequence: CASSQDYGGAAYEQFF.

A remark on this clone: A much larger clonotype is one base distant, so this may be a read error. The chain recombines TRBV3-1 with TRBJ1-2; no firm D call. The CDR3 extends over 13 amino acids. Germline-derived CDR1 and CDR2 are LGHDT and YNNKEL (reference sequence). CDR3 in amino acids: CTSSPGEEAGYTF. CDR3 sequence (DNA): TGTACCAGCAGCCCCGGGGAAGAGGCTGGCTACACCTTC.

The V gene is TRBV12-3 or TRBV12-4, the J gene TRBJ1-1; 12 positions match TRBD1. The CDR3 is made up of 17 amino acids. Trimming cost V 4 bases and J 1 base; bases outside gene matches: 7. CDR3 in amino acids: CASSYPPGQGANTEAFF. The CDR3, as DNA: TGTGCCAGCAGTTACCCTCCGGGACAGGGGGCGAACACTGAAGCTTTCTTT.

There are many counts of this clone. The chain links TRBV5-1 to TRBJ2-3; D remains unclear. Trimming cost V 4 bases and J 0 bases, with 6 bases left between them. This CDR3 region has 13 residues. Germline V gives CDR1 SGHRS, CDR2 YFSETQ. CDR3 sequence: CASSPTSTDTQYF. The CDR3 DNA is TGCGCCAGCAGCCCGACAAGCACAGATACGCAGTATTTT.

This chain connects TRBV10-2 to TRBJ2-7; 7 bases align to TRBD2. V trimming: 5 bases; J trimming: 1 base; junction bases outside the gene matches: 2. Germline assignment: CDR1 WSHSY and CDR2 SAAADI. The CDR3 is made up of 13 amino acids. For the CDR3, the DNA is TGCGCCAGCAGTCGACTAGCATCCTACGAGCAGTACGTC. It codes for CASSRLASYEQYV.

By its share, this clone is medium-sized. The chain is built from TRBV20-1 and TRBJ2-7, with TRBD1 identical over 8 bases. The CDR3 is made up of 13 amino acids. Trimming at V came to 0 bases and at J to 3 bases, leaving 1 base not matched to a gene. Germline V gives CDR1 DFQATT, CDR2 SNEGSKA (reference sequence). For the CDR3, the DNA is TGCAGTGCTAGAGAGGACAGGGACTACGAGCAGTACTTC. Translated: CSAREDRDYEQYF.

This clone occurred many times. V is TRBV20-1 and J is TRBJ2-7, with TRBD2 matching 12 bases. Germline values: CDR1 DFQATT, CDR2 SNEGSKA (reference sequence). The CDR3 consists of 17 residues. Trimming at V came to 1 base and at J to 6 bases, leaving 13 bases not matched to a gene. Here the CDR3 reads CSARVPSGRAGLGEQYF. DNA of the CDR3: TGCAGTGCTAGAGTCCCTAGCGGGAGGGCCGGACTGGGCGAGCAGTACTTC.

This clone is termed medium-sized. The rearrangement uses TRBV10-3 and TRBJ2-7; D is perhaps TRBD2 (6 bases). V lost 6 bases and J lost 0, with 15 bases in between. The V gene's germline CDR1 is ENHRY and CDR2 SYGVKD. The CDR3 has 15 residues. CDR3 protein: CAIRGGGNSSYEQYF. CDR3 nucleotides: TGTGCCATCAGGGGGGGAGGTAATAGCTCCTACGAGCAGTACTTC.

This clone was seen only once. For the CDR3, the DNA is TGTGCCAGCAGTGAACGAAAGGGTGTGTGGAACACTGAAGCTTTCTTT. This gives the protein CASSERKGVWNTEAFF. This rearrangement joins TRBV6-1 to TRBJ1-1; D is uncertain. Trimming stripped 2 bases from V and 1 base from J, with 14 bases between. The CDR3 is 16 amino acids. The V gene's germline CDR1 is MNHNS and CDR2 SASEGT.

This clone is medium-sized by share. The chain has TRBV19 and TRBJ2-2, with a tentative D call TRBD2 (7 bases). The CDR3 consists of 14 residues. The V gene lost 10 bases and the J gene lost 0 bases, with 12 bases spanning the gap. Looked up from germline, CDR1 is LNHDA and CDR2 is SQIVND (reference sequence). The CDR3 sequence: CATREGANTGELFF. CDR3 sequence (DNA): TGTGCCACCAGGGAGGGGGCGAACACCGGGGAGCTGTTTTTT. Full variable domain (outside the CDR3, taken from reference TRBV19 and TRBJ2-2): DGGITQSPKYLFRKEGQNVTLSCEQNLNHDAMYWYRQDPGQGLRLIYYSQIVNDFQKGDIAEGYSVSREKKESFPLTVTSAQKNPTAFYLCATREGANTGELFFGEGSRLTVL.

This rearrangement joins TRBV20-1 to TRBJ2-7; D is possibly TRBD2 (5 bases). V gave up 0 bases and J gave up 5 bases, with 14 bases separating them. The germline V gene has CDR1 DFQATT and CDR2 SNEGSKA (reference sequence). CDR3 length: 14 amino acids. The CDR3 DNA is TGCAGTGCTAGAGATGGATCGGGAAAGAACGAGCAGTACTTC. It specifies CSARDGSGKNEQYF.

This clone was seen ten or more times. The rearrangement links TRBV5-5 to TRBJ1-5; D gene unclear. Per germline, CDR1 SGHKS and CDR2 YYEKEE (reference sequence). This CDR3 has 16 amino acids. Trimming took off 1 base at V and 3 bases at J, with 14 bases between the two ends. CDR3 sequence (DNA): TGTGCCAGCAGCTTGCAGCCGACGGCATACAATCAGCCCCAGCATTTT. Translation gives CASSLQPTAYNQPQHF.

This clone qualifies as medium-sized (0.01 to 0.1%). The V gene is TRBV20-1, the J gene TRBJ1-5; the D gene is possibly TRBD1 (6 bases). V was cut by 6 bases and J by 7 bases, with 16 bases left in between. The CDR3 has 13 residues. From germline, CDR1 is DFQATT and CDR2 SNEGSKA (reference sequence). For the CDR3, the DNA is TGCAGTGCCCACCCACAGGGAGGACAGCCCCAGCATTTT. Translated, it gives CSAHPQGGQPQHF.